Following are 22 T cell receptor beta chains from one sample sequenced in a study of T cells in Graves' hyperthyroidism and ophthalmopathy. The investigators amplified TCR beta CDR3 regions from RNA transcripts. The primer set for the first-round RT-PCR of the TCR CDR3 was HTBI. TCRdb used MiXCR to reprocess the multiplex PCR reads, holding one entry per CDR3 protein. Here the sample spans some 770,000 distinct CDR3 sequences, 16% being singletons. Sequencing was done on a sample of blood. The origin of the receptors is a man younger than 35 with Graves' hyperthyroidism.

This clonotype has more than one count but fewer than ten. V gene TRBV20-1 combines with J gene TRBJ1-6; D is unclear. The CDR3 totals 13 residues. CDR1 and CDR2 (germline): DFQATT, SNEGSKA (reference sequence). The V end lost 3 bases, the J end lost 10 bases, and 13 bases lay between the germline ends. The chain's CDR3 is CSASAEYTSPLHF. The DNA for the CDR3 is TGCAGTGCTAGCGCTGAATACACGTCACCCCTCCACTTT.

This chain joins TRBV15 and TRBJ1-5, with D uncertain. The V end was cut by 1 base, the J end by 12 bases, with 13 bases between. The CDR3 extends over 13 amino acids. The germline V gene encodes CDR1 LNHNV and CDR2 YYDKDF (reference sequence). The CDR3 here is CATSRGGILHQHF. For the CDR3, the DNA is TGTGCCACCAGCAGAGGAGGTATCTTACACCAGCATTTT.

This clonotype was counted many times. The chain links TRBV2 to TRBJ2-1; the D is unclear. This CDR3 is built from 16 residues. The germline gives CDR1 SNHLY, CDR2 FYNNEI. V was clipped by 2 bases and J by 2 bases, with 13 bases between them. In DNA, the CDR3 is TGTGCCAGCAGTGAAACTCATTCTAATGCCTACAATGAGCAGTTCTTC. It is translated as CASSETHSNAYNEQFF.

This clonotype was counted between two and nine times. This chain connects TRBV4-3 to TRBJ2-7; D might be TRBD1 (6 bases). The CDR3 is 15 residues long. Trimming pared 1 base from V and 3 bases from J, leaving 13 bases between. Germline V gene lookup returns CDR1 LGHNA and CDR2 YSLEER. The CDR3, as DNA: TGCGCCAGCAGCCAAGGGGGACAACCAGGCTACGAGCAGTACTTC. Its translation: CASSQGGQPGYEQYF.

This clonotype occurred many times. The rearrangement joins TRBV28 to TRBJ2-1; D is possibly TRBD1 or TRBD2 (5 bases each). With 4 bases removed from V and 3 bases from J, the gap between germline ends came to 16 bases. Germline V lookup: CDR1 MDHEN, CDR2 SYDVKM. This CDR3 region has 16 residues. The CDR3 region is CASSWAWGGRYNEQFF. The CDR3 DNA reads TGTGCCAGCAGTTGGGCCTGGGGCGGGCGCTACAATGAGCAGTTCTTC.

This clonotype has a count of ten or more. The chain has TRBV28 and TRBJ1-5, with 10 nucleotides matching TRBD1. V was pared by 5 bases and J by 2 bases, with 3 bases of the junction left unmatched. CDR3 length equals 15 residues. Germline V gene lookup returns CDR1 MDHEN and CDR2 SYDVKM. The CDR3 region has the DNA TGTGCCAGCAGTCCGACAGGGGGCGGCAATCAGCCCCAGCATTTT. Translation: CASSPTGGGNQPQHF.

This clonotype showed up just a few times. CDR3 residues: CASSATGRQETQYF. CDR3 nucleotide sequence: TGTGCCAGCAGTGCTACGGGACGTCAAGAGACCCAGTACTTC. V gene TRBV6-1 combines with J gene TRBJ2-5; possibly TRBD1 or TRBD2 for D (5 bases each). Germline CDR1 reads MNHNS; CDR2 reads SASEGT. V was cut by 4 bases and J by 2 bases, with 11 bases left in between. CDR3 length equals 14 residues.

This chain uses TRBV27 with TRBJ1-1; D unresolved. V gave up 4 bases and J gave up 1 base, with 13 bases separating them. Looked up from germline, CDR1 is MNHEY and CDR2 is SMNVEV (reference sequence). The CDR3 has 15 residues. The CDR3 is CASSSQGLGNTEAFF. For the CDR3, the DNA is TGTGCCAGCAGTTCTCAAGGACTGGGGAACACTGAAGCTTTCTTT.

This clonotype was seen many times. J is TRBJ1-1 and V is TRBV28; possibly TRBD1 for D (6 bases). The CDR3 is 13 residues long. V lost 4 bases and J 2 bases, leaving 8 bases between the germline ends. Looked up from germline, CDR1 is MDHEN and CDR2 is SYDVKM. The CDR3 loop is CASSWTDNTEAFF. The CDR3 DNA reads as TGTGCCAGCAGTTGGACAGATAACACTGAAGCTTTCTTT.

The chain joins TRBV28 to TRBJ1-2, with 10 bases matching TRBD1. The junction had 8 bases not matched to a gene; V was cut back by 8 bases and J by 5 bases. The V gene's germline CDR1 is MDHEN and CDR2 SYDVKM. The CDR3 extends over 14 amino acids. CDR3 coding DNA: TGTGCCAGCCTTGGACAGGGGGTCTTTTATGGCTACACCTTC. Its translation is CASLGQGVFYGYTF.

This clonotype was picked up many times. The chain links TRBV19 to TRBJ2-1; the D gene could be TRBD1 or TRBD2 (6 bases each). V lost 7 bases and J lost 6, with 19 bases in between. CDR1 is LNHDA and CDR2 is SQIVND in the germline V gene (reference sequence). The CDR3 runs to 15 residues. The CDR3 nucleotides read TGTGCCAGTAAGGGGGGCGGGGACTTGAGCAATGAGCAGTTCTTC. The encoded protein is CASKGGGDLSNEQFF.

Concerning this clonotype itself: One end of the junction does not line up with germline, which may come from a read error. The V and J genes are TRBV2 and TRBJ2-3; D is unresolved. The CDR3 contains 16 residues. Looked up from germline, CDR1 is SNHLY and CDR2 is FYNNEI. CDR3 amino acids: CASSKADQIVTDTQYF. CDR3 in DNA: TGTGCCAGCAGTAAAGCCGACCAGATTGTAACAGATACGCAGTATTTT.

In its sample, this clonotype was seen a few times. This chain uses TRBV7-3 with TRBJ2-1; the D call may be TRBD1 or TRBD2 (6 bases each). Per the germline V gene, CDR1 is SGHTA and CDR2 is FQGTGA. Trimming stripped 3 bases from V and 4 bases from J, with 16 bases between. The CDR3 runs 16 residues. CDR3 residues: CASSLGGRGAYNEQFF. The CDR3 DNA sequence: TGTGCCAGCAGCTTGGGGGGTAGGGGGGCTTACAATGAGCAGTTCTTC.

This clonotype has ten or more counts. The chain uses TRBV3-1 and TRBJ2-7, with TRBD2 matching 7 bases. The germline gives CDR1 LGHDT, CDR2 YNNKEL (reference sequence). The V gene end was trimmed by 4 bases and the J gene end by 2 bases; junction bases not matched to a gene: 11. CDR3 length: 16 residues. This chain's CDR3 is CASSRGGQGWAYEQYF. CDR3 in DNA: TGTGCCAGCAGCCGCGGGGGTCAAGGTTGGGCCTACGAGCAGTACTTC.

CDR3 sequence (DNA): TGCAGCGTCAAAGGAGGGGGGCTCGGGGATGAGCAGTTCTTC. Translated, it gives CSVKGGGLGDEQFF. This rearrangement joins TRBV29-1 to TRBJ2-1, with D perhaps assigned TRBD1 or TRBD2 (6 bases each). Germline V gene lookup returns CDR1 SQVTM and CDR2 ANQGSEA. Trimming shortened V by 6 bases and J by 8 bases, and 20 bases separated the two germline ends. CDR3 length: 14 residues.

On this clonotype: A much larger clone differs from this one at a single base, so this may be a read error. The chain couples TRBV30 to TRBJ2-2; 10 bases fit TRBD2. The CDR3 loop spans 15 amino acids. The germline V gene has CDR1 GTSNPN and CDR2 SVGIG (reference sequence). Here the CDR3 reads CVSLSGTSATGELFF. The CDR3 DNA reads as TGTGTCTCACTTTCCGGGACTAGCGCCACCGGGGAGCTGTTTTTT.

The rearrangement links TRBV7-9 to TRBJ2-1; 8 bases match TRBD2. V lost 4 bases to trimming and J lost 3 bases; unmatched junction nucleotides: 17. Germline V lookup: CDR1 SEHNR, CDR2 FQNEAQ (reference sequence). The CDR3 covers 19 residues. This CDR3 reads CASSSPGTSGNTIYNEQFF. The CDR3 nucleotides are TGTGCCAGCAGCTCCCCTGGAACTAGCGGCAACACTATCTACAATGAGCAGTTCTTC.

The V and J genes are TRBV30 and TRBJ2-5; no clear D gene. Trimming cost V 0 bases and J 5 bases, with 10 bases left between them. This CDR3 contains 13 residues. Germline assignment: CDR1 GTSNPN and CDR2 SVGIG (reference sequence). As DNA, the CDR3 is TGTGCCTGGAGTGTGGACGGCATGGAGACCCAGTACTTC. It translates to CAWSVDGMETQYF.

This clonotype was observed many times. The chain couples TRBV20-1 to TRBJ2-7; 8 bases are shared with TRBD1. With V trimmed by 5 bases and J by 4 bases, 10 bases remained unmatched. Germline V gene data show CDR1 as DFQATT and CDR2 as SNEGSKA (reference sequence). The CDR3 runs 14 residues. DNA of the CDR3: TGCAGTGCTCCCCCCGGCAGGGGGCAGTACGAGCAGTACTTC. As protein: CSAPPGRGQYEQYF.

This chain joins TRBV4-2 and TRBJ1-2, with 7 positions matching TRBD1. This CDR3 has 16 residues. Germline V lookup: CDR1 LGHNA, CDR2 YNFKEQ. The J segment lost 6 bases and the V segment lost 0 bases, leaving 10 bases of the junction unmatched. The CDR3 loop is CASSQEGGGDTNGYTF. DNA of the CDR3: TGTGCCAGCAGCCAAGAAGGAGGGGGCGACACGAATGGCTACACCTTC.

The chain has TRBV9 and TRBJ2-2; 9 bases are a match to TRBD2. J gave up 4 bases and V 0 bases, and 4 bases lay outside the gene matches. The CDR3 consists of 16 residues. Germline loops: CDR1 SGDLS, CDR2 YYNGEE. Written as DNA, the CDR3 is TGTGCCAGCAGCGTAGGTGCGGGAGGGCCCACCGGGGAGCTGTTTTTT. This gives the protein CASSVGAGGPTGELFF.

To note about this clonotype: The CDR3 ends on some other residue instead of the conserved phenylalanine or tryptophan, so this is likely a read error. The rearrangement joins TRBV6-1 to TRBJ2-5; the D gene is possibly TRBD2 (6 bases). The CDR3 contains 15 residues. V shed 8 bases and J shed 1 base, with 17 bases lying between them. Germline assignment: CDR1 MNHNS and CDR2 SASEGT. CDR3 nucleotide sequence: TGTGCCAGCGGACCCAAGGGGAGGTTCCAAGAGACCCAGTACCTC. Translated, it gives CASGPKGRFQETQYL.